The next 31 T cell receptor beta chains were all read from a single sample in a study of shared clonotypes between healthy human individuals. The assay was immunoSEQ multiplex PCR, and TCRdb's table has in-frame clones only and misses some. Among 2 million to 2.5 million clones, roughly 90% were seen once, and the ten largest hold around 0.4%. The specimen was naive CD4+ T cells from PBMCs. Subset described: CD45RA+ positively selected. The receptors were sampled from a man between 18 and 29 years old in good health. Some clones in this sample may be carry-over from other donors' samples.

The chain is built from TRBV5-1 and TRBJ2-7, with D perhaps TRBD1 (5 bases). The CDR3 is 14 residues long. Trimming removed 2 bases at V and 4 bases at J, with 13 bases between. Germline CDR1 SGHRS, CDR2 YFSETQ. CDR3 region: CASSFRVNSYEQYF. For the CDR3, the DNA is TGCGCCAGCAGCTTCAGGGTTAATTCTTACGAGCAGTACTTC.

On this clone itself: Other nucleotide sequences in the sample specify the same CDR3. The chain combines TRBV5-1 with TRBJ1-1; tentative D call: TRBD1 (5 bases). Per germline, CDR1 SGHRS and CDR2 YFSETQ. Trimming left V 0 bases short and J 2 bases short, with 8 bases between. There are 14 residues in the CDR3. The CDR3 sequence is CASSLAQGNTEAFF. The CDR3 DNA sequence: TGCGCCAGCAGCTTGGCGCAGGGAAACACTGAAGCTTTCTTT.

The chain is built from TRBV9 and TRBJ2-1, with TRBD2 identical over 7 bases. This CDR3 is built from 15 residues. Trimming at V came to 3 bases and at J to 0 bases, leaving 3 bases not matched to a gene. Germline loops: CDR1 SGDLS, CDR2 YYNGEE. The CDR3 spells CASSAREFSYNEQFF. DNA of the CDR3: TGTGCCAGCAGCGCGCGGGAGTTCTCCTACAATGAGCAGTTCTTC. The full variable domain, with the rest looked up from reference TRBV9 and TRBJ2-1, is DSGVTQTPKHLITATGQRVTLRCSPRSGDLSVYWYQQSLDQGLQFLIQYYNGEERAKGNILERFSAQQFPDLHSELNLSSLELGDSALYFCASSAREFSYNEQFFGPGTRLTVL.

The V and J genes are TRBV7-9 and TRBJ1-1, with D unresolved. Looked up from germline, CDR1 is SEHNR and CDR2 is FQNEAQ (reference sequence). The CDR3 spans 13 residues. The V end was cut by 2 bases, the J end by 3 bases, with 7 bases between. The CDR3 protein is CASSLQRDTEAFF. The DNA of the CDR3 is TGTGCCAGCAGCTTACAAAGGGACACTGAAGCTTTCTTT.

The chain has TRBV10-3 and TRBJ2-1; D unclear. Trimming removed 6 bases from V and 7 bases from J, with 13 bases in between. Germline CDR1 ENHRY, CDR2 SYGVKD. The CDR3 totals 13 residues. CDR3 sequence (DNA): TGTGCCATCAGCGGAGTTTCCGGGAATGAGCAGTTCTTC. This translates into CAISGVSGNEQFF.

The chain is built from TRBV7-3 and TRBJ2-2; 10 nucleotides align to TRBD1. Germline V CDR1 and CDR2: SGHTA, FQGTGA. The CDR3 is 20 amino acids. V gave up 3 bases and J gave up 5 bases; unmatched junction bases: 18. CDR3: CASSFRPRQGAQLRTGELFF. The DNA for the CDR3 is TGTGCCAGCAGCTTCCGCCCTAGACAGGGGGCGCAGCTTAGGACCGGGGAGCTGTTTTTT.

The chain is built from TRBV28 and TRBJ1-3; D is undetermined. Trimming left V 5 bases short and J 6 bases short, with 17 bases between. The CDR3 is 15 amino acids. The germline gives CDR1 MDHEN, CDR2 SYDVKM. CDR3 nucleotide sequence: TGTGCCAGCAGTCCCCAAACTCCTAGCGAAAACACCATATATTTT. Translating gives CASSPQTPSENTIYF.

This chain uses TRBV2 with TRBJ1-1; D unclear. Trimming pared 6 bases from V and 3 bases from J, leaving 8 bases between. CDR3 length: 12 residues. Germline CDR1 SNHLY, CDR2 FYNNEI. CDR3 sequence reads: CASRGDYTEAFF. In DNA form, the CDR3 reads TGTGCCAGCAGGGGAGATTACACTGAAGCTTTCTTT.

This chain connects TRBV30 to TRBJ2-5, with 9 bases aligning to TRBD2. J gave up 2 bases and V 7 bases, and 14 bases lay outside the gene matches. The CDR3 is 16 amino acids. Germline V gene lookup returns CDR1 GTSNPN and CDR2 SVGIG (reference sequence). DNA for the CDR3: TGTGCCTATGCACGTGCGCCGACTAGCGGACAAGAGACCCAGTACTTC. It is translated as CAYARAPTSGQETQYF.

The chain has TRBV27 and TRBJ1-2; TRBD1 matches 9 bases. The CDR3 sequence is 15 residues long. With V trimmed by 2 bases and J by 6 bases, 7 bases remained unmatched. In germline, CDR1 is MNHEY, CDR2 SMNVEV (reference sequence). In DNA form, the CDR3 reads TGTGCCAGCAGTTTACATCGGGACAGGGCGGATGGCTACACCTTC. It codes for CASSLHRDRADGYTF.

The J gene is TRBJ1-1, the V gene TRBV10-3, with D unresolved. The CDR3 consists of 14 residues. Trimming took 4 bases from V and 1 from J, leaving 10 bases between them. Per germline, CDR1 ENHRY and CDR2 SYGVKD. DNA for the CDR3: TGTGCCATCAGTGCCCGGGAGCCGAACACTGAAGCTTTCTTT. Translation gives CAISAREPNTEAFF.

V is TRBV11-1 and J is TRBJ2-1; D remains ambiguous. The CDR3 consists of 13 residues. V was pared by 1 base and J by 8 bases, with 9 bases between. The germline CDR1 and CDR2 sequences are SGHAT and FQDESV (reference sequence). In nucleotides, the CDR3 is TGTGCCAGCAGCTTAGGACGGAACGATGAGCAGTTCTTC. This encodes CASSLGRNDEQFF.

This chain links TRBV28 with TRBJ2-2; weak D call: TRBD2 (5 bases). The CDR3 has 13 residues. CDR1 and CDR2 (germline): MDHEN, SYDVKM. Trimming removed 7 bases at V and 0 bases at J, with 6 bases between. The CDR3 protein is CASMGANTGELFF. The DNA for the CDR3 is TGTGCCAGCATGGGAGCGAACACCGGGGAGCTGTTTTTT.

In DNA, the CDR3 is TGTGCCAGCAGTGCACAGGGGGTTGGGGATACGCAGTATTTT. Its protein is CASSAQGVGDTQYF. The chain couples TRBV2 to TRBJ2-3, with 8 nucleotides matching TRBD1. CDR1 and CDR2 (germline): SNHLY, FYNNEI. CDR3 length: 14 amino acids. The V and J ends lost 4 bases and 6 bases, in that order; junction bases with no gene match: 6. The full variable domain, its missing parts supplied by reference TRBV2 and TRBJ2-3, is EPEVTQTPSHQVTQMGQEVILRCVPISNHLYFYWYRQILGQKVEFLVSFYNNEISEKSEIFDDQFSVERPDGSNFTLKIRSTKLEDSAMYFCASSAQGVGDTQYFGPGTRLTVL.

This chain links TRBV5-1 with TRBJ1-1; TRBD1 matches at 7 bases. V was clipped by 3 bases and J by 5 bases; unmatched bases: 7. The CDR3 extends over 14 amino acids. Germline CDR1 SGHRS, CDR2 YFSETQ. The CDR3 is CASSSTGDPTEAFF. CDR3 in DNA: TGCGCCAGCAGCTCAACAGGGGATCCGACTGAAGCTTTCTTT.

The gene calls are TRBV19 and TRBJ2-1; 14 bases are a match to TRBD2. The CDR3 is made up of 17 amino acids. Trimming cost V 2 bases and J 9 bases; bases outside gene matches: 9. CDR1 is LNHDA and CDR2 is SQIVND in the germline V gene (reference sequence). The CDR3 DNA follows: TGTGCCAGTAGTATATTCCCATTGACTAGCGGGAGGGCTGAGCAGTTCTTC. Residues: CASSIFPLTSGRAEQFF.

The chain employs TRBV10-1 and TRBJ2-3; 8 nucleotides line up with TRBD2. CDR1 is WNHNN and CDR2 is SYGVQD in the germline V gene (reference sequence). Losses at the gene ends were 4 bases for V and 6 bases for J; bases not matched to a gene: 9. The CDR3 is 15 amino acids. CDR3 protein: CASSVSGSGSDTQYF. CDR3 sequence (DNA): TGCGCCAGCAGTGTAAGCGGGAGTGGATCGGATACGCAGTATTTT.

The chain links TRBV28 to TRBJ2-7; no firm D call. Deletions cut 7 bases from V and 5 bases from J, with 15 bases between. The CDR3 is 13 residues long. The germline CDR1 and CDR2 sequences are MDHEN and SYDVKM. CDR3 in DNA: TGTGCCAGCAAAGGTCTTCTGTGGGACGAGCAGTACTTC. Protein product: CASKGLLWDEQYF.

V gene TRBV30 combines with J gene TRBJ2-7; TRBD1 aligns across 8 bases. Trimming removed 0 bases from V and 2 bases from J; junction bases left unmatched: 9. The CDR3 spans 16 residues. In germline, CDR1 is GTSNPN, CDR2 SVGIG (reference sequence). The CDR3 sequence is CAWSVLARTGTYEQYF. CDR3 nucleotide sequence: TGTGCCTGGAGTGTACTCGCGAGGACAGGGACCTACGAGCAGTACTTC.

J is TRBJ1-1 and V is TRBV19; D call uncertain. Germline values: CDR1 LNHDA, CDR2 SQIVND (reference sequence). The V end lost 5 bases, the J end lost 5 bases, and 9 bases lay between the germline ends. This CDR3 contains 12 residues. This CDR3 is CASSAFGTEAFF. CDR3 bases: TGTGCCAGTAGTGCCTTCGGTACTGAAGCTTTCTTT.

V gene TRBV9 combines with J gene TRBJ2-3, with 9 bases fitting TRBD2. The V gene's germline CDR1 is SGDLS and CDR2 YYNGEE. Trimming cost V 3 bases and J 4 bases; bases outside gene matches: 6. This CDR3 is 15 amino acids long. The CDR3 DNA reads TGTGCCAGCAGCGGGGCGGGAGGGATTGCAGATACGCAGTATTTT. Its translation is CASSGAGGIADTQYF.

As to this clone: The same CDR3 also results from other DNA sequences found in this sample. The chain carries TRBV30 and TRBJ2-3; tentatively, D is TRBD2 (5 bases). The CDR3 sequence is 14 residues long. V was clipped by 2 bases and J by 1 base, with 10 bases between them. Germline assignment: CDR1 GTSNPN and CDR2 SVGIG (reference sequence). CDR3 residues: CAWSTSGGTDTQYF. For the CDR3, the DNA is TGTGCCTGGAGTACATCCGGGGGCACAGATACGCAGTATTTT.

The CDR3 region is CASSDWDRGNEKLFF. The CDR3 nucleotides read TGTGCCAGCAGTGACTGGGACAGGGGGAATGAAAAACTGTTTTTT. V and J are TRBV6-1 and TRBJ1-4; TRBD1 matches 11 bases. This CDR3 region has 15 residues. Unmatched junction bases numbered 2, after V lost 3 bases and J lost 5 bases. In germline, CDR1 is MNHNS, CDR2 SASEGT.

The rearrangement joins TRBV6-6 to TRBJ2-1; no clear D gene. The CDR3 covers 12 residues. Per germline, CDR1 MNHNY and CDR2 SVGAGI (reference sequence). Trimming took 6 bases from V and 7 from J, leaving 10 bases between them. CDR3 residues: CASSQRVNEQFF. CDR3 nucleotides: TGTGCCAGCAGCCAACGGGTAAATGAGCAGTTCTTC.

The V call is TRBV5-4, the J call TRBJ2-7; TRBD1 aligns across 7 bases. This CDR3 has 14 amino acids. Germline V gene lookup returns CDR1 SGHNT and CDR2 YYREEE (reference sequence). J lost 3 bases, V lost 2 bases, and 5 bases had no gene match. The CDR3 is CASSFRQGFYEQYF. DNA of the CDR3: TGTGCCAGCAGCTTCCGACAGGGTTTCTACGAGCAGTACTTC.

V and J are TRBV4-1 and TRBJ1-3; no definite D call. Trimming took 3 bases from V and 8 from J, leaving 14 bases between them. This CDR3 contains 14 residues. CDR1 MGHRA and CDR2 YSYEKL come from the germline V gene. CDR3 sequence: CASSHKNNGDTIYF. In DNA form, the CDR3 reads TGCGCCAGCAGCCATAAAAACAATGGGGACACCATATATTTT.

The chain links TRBV4-1 to TRBJ2-3; 15 bases match TRBD2. CDR1 MGHRA and CDR2 YSYEKL come from the germline V gene. The CDR3 length is 20 residues. J was trimmed by 2 bases and V by 2 bases; bases with no gene match: 11. The CDR3 is CASSQPPGLAGGPNTDTQYF. Written as DNA, the CDR3 is TGCGCCAGCAGCCAACCCCCCGGACTAGCGGGAGGGCCGAACACAGATACGCAGTATTTT.

This chain uses TRBV28 with TRBJ1-5; 8 nucleotides line up with TRBD1. Trimming cost V 1 base and J 6 bases; bases outside gene matches: 8. Germline loops: CDR1 MDHEN, CDR2 SYDVKM. The CDR3 consists of 16 residues. The CDR3: CASSLSSGGGGQPQHF. The CDR3 DNA reads as TGTGCCAGCAGTTTATCTTCAGGGGGCGGGGGTCAGCCCCAGCATTTT.

As DNA, the CDR3 is TGTGCCAGCACCTTAGCGGGAGACCCGTATTTT. Its protein is CASTLAGDPYF. The genes are TRBV2 and TRBJ2-3; 9 bases are shared with TRBD2. The CDR3 has 11 amino acids. Per germline, CDR1 SNHLY and CDR2 FYNNEI. V shed 7 bases, J shed 14 bases, and the junction held 7 bases outside the gene matches. Drawing the rest from reference TRBV2 and TRBJ2-3, the complete variable domain is EPEVTQTPSHQVTQMGQEVILRCVPISNHLYFYWYRQILGQKVEFLVSFYNNEISEKSEIFDDQFSVERPDGSNFTLKIRSTKLEDSAMYFCASTLAGDPYFGPGTRLTVL.

The CDR3 sequence: CASSSLTGNTEAFF. The CDR3 DNA is TGTGCCAGCAGTTCCTTGACGGGGAACACTGAAGCTTTCTTT. The genes are TRBV6-5 and TRBJ1-1; unclear D gene. CDR1 is MNHEY, CDR2 SVGAGI, per germline. There are 14 residues in the CDR3. The V end was cut by 4 bases, the J end by 1 base, with 10 bases between.

The genes are TRBV7-6 and TRBJ2-7, with D perhaps matching TRBD2 (6 bases). Germline V gene lookup returns CDR1 SGHVS and CDR2 FNYEAQ. This CDR3 has 14 residues. Trimming took 0 bases from V and 5 from J, leaving 11 bases between them. This CDR3 is CASSLARGSHEQYF. CDR3 nucleotide sequence: TGTGCCAGCAGCTTAGCACGGGGGAGCCACGAGCAGTACTTC. The variable domain in full, with the rest retrieved from reference TRBV7-6 and TRBJ2-7, is GAGVSQSPRYKVTKRGQDVALRCDPISGHVSLYWYRQALGQGPEFLTYFNYEAQQDKSGLPNDRFSAERPEGSISTLTIQRTEQRDSAMYRCASSLARGSHEQYFGPGTRLTVT.